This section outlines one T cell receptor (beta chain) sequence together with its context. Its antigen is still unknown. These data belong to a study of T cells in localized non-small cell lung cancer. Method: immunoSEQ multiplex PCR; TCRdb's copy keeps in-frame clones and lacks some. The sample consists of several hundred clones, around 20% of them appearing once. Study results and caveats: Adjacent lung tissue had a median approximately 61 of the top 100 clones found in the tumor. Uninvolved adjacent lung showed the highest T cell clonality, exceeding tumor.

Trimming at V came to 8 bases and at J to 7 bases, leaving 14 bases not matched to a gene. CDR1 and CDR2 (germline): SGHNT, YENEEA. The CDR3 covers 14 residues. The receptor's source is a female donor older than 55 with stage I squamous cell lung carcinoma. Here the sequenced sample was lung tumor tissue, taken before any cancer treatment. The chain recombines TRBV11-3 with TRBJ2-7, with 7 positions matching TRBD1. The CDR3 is CASSEDQTGNEQYF. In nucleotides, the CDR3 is TGTGCCAGCTCCGAAGACCAGACAGGGAATGAGCAGTACTTC. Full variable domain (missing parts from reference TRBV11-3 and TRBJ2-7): EAGVVQSPRYKIIEKKQPVAFWCNPISGHNTLYWYLQNLGQGPELLIRYENEEAVDDSQLPKDRFSAERLKGVDSTLKIQPAELGDSAVYLCASSEDQTGNEQYFGPGTRLTVT.